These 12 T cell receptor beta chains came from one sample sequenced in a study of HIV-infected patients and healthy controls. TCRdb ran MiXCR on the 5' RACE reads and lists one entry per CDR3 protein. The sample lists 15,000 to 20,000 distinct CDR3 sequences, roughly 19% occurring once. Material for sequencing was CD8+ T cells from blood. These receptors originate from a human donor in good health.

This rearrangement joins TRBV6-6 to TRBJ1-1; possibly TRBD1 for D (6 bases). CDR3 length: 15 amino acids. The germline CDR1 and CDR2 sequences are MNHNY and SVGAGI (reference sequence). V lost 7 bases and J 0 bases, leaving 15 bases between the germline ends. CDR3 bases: TGTGCCAGCACCCACCCCACAGGGATGAACACTGAAGCTTTCTTT. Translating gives CASTHPTGMNTEAFF.

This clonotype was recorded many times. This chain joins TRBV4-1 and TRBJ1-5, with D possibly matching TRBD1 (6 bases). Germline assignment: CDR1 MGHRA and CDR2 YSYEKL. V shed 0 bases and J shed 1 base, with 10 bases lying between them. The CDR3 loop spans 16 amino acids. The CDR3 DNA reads TGCGCCAGCAGCCAAGACAGGGGTCGGAGCAATCAGCCCCAGCATTTT. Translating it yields CASSQDRGRSNQPQHF.

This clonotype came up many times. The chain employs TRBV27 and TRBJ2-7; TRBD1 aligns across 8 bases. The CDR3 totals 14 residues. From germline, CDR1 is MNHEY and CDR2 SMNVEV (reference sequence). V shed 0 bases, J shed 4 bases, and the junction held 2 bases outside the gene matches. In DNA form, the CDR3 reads TGTGCCAGCAGTTTATCCGGGACAGGATACGAGCAGTACTTC. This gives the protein CASSLSGTGYEQYF.

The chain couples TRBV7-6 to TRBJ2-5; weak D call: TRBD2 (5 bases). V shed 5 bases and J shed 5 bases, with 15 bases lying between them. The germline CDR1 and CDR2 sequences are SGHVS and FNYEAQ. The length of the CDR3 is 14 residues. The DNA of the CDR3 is TGTGCCAGCAGCCCAGGTCCGGGCGGGGAGACCCAGTACTTC. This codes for CASSPGPGGETQYF.

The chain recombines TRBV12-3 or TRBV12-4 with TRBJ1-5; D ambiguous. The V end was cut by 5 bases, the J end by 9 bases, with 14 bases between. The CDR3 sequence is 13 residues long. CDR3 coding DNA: TGTGCCAGCAGTCCTTCGGCGGTGAGGCCCCAGCATTTT. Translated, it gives CASSPSAVRPQHF.

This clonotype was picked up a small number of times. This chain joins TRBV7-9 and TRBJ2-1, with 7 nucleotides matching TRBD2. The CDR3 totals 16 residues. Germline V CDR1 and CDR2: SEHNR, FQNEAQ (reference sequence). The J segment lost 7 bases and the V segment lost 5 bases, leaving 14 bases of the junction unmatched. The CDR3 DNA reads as TGTGCCAGCAGCAATACCCGGGACTACCCGTTGAATGAGCAGTTCTTC. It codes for CASSNTRDYPLNEQFF.

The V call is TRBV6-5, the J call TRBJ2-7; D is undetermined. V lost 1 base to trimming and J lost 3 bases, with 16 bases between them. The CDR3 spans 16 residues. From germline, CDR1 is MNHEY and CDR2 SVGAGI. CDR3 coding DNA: TGTGCCAGCAGTTACTTAGGCGGCAGGAACTTCTACGAGCAGTACTTC. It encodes CASSYLGGRNFYEQYF.

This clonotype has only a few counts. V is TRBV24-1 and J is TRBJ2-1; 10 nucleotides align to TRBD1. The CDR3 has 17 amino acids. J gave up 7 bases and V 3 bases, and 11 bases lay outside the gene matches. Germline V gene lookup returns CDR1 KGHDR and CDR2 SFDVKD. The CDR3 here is CATSDRVGTGEQNEQFF. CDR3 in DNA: TGTGCCACCAGTGATAGGGTCGGGACAGGGGAACAAAATGAGCAGTTCTTC.

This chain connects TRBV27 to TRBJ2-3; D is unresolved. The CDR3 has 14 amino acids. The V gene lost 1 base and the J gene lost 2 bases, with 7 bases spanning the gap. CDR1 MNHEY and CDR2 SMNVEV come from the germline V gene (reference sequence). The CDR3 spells CASSLFAATDTQYF. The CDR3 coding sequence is TGTGCCAGCAGTTTATTCGCGGCCACAGATACGCAGTATTTT.

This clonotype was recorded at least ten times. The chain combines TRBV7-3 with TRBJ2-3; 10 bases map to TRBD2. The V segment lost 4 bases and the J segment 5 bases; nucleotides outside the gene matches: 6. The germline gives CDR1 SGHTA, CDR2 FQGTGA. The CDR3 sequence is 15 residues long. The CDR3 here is CASSYGLAELDTQYF. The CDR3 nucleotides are TGTGCCAGCAGCTACGGACTAGCGGAATTAGATACGCAGTATTTT. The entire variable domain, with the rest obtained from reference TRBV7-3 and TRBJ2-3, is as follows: GAGVSQTPSNKVTEKGKYVELRCDPISGHTALYWYRQSLGQGPEFLIYFQGTGAADDSGLPNDRFFAVRPEGSVSTLKIQRTERGDSAVYLCASSYGLAELDTQYFGPGTRLTVL.

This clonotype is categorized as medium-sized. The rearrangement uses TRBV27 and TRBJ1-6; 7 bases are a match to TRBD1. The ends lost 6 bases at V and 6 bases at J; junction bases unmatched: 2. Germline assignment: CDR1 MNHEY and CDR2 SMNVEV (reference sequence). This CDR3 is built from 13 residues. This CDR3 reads CASSSGGNSPLHF. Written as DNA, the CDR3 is TGTGCCAGCAGCTCAGGGGGTAATTCACCCCTCCACTTT.

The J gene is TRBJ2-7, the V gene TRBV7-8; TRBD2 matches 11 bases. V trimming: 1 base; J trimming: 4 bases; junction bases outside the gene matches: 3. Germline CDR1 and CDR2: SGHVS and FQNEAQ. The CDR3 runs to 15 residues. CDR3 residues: CASSLVTSGIYEQYF. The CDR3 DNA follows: TGTGCCAGCAGCTTAGTGACTAGCGGGATTTACGAGCAGTACTTC.